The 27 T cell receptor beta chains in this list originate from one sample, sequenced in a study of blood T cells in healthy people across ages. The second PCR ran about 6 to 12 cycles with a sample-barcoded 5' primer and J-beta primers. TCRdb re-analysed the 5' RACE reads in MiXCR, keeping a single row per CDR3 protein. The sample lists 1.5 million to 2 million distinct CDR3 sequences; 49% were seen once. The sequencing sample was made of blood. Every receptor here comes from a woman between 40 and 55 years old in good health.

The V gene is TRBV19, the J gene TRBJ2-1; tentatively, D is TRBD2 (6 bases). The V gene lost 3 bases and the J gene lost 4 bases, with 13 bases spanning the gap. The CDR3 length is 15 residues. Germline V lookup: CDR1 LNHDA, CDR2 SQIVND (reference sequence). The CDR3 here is CASSMRDSRYNEQFF. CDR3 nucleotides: TGTGCCAGTAGTATGAGGGACTCCAGATACAATGAGCAGTTCTTC.

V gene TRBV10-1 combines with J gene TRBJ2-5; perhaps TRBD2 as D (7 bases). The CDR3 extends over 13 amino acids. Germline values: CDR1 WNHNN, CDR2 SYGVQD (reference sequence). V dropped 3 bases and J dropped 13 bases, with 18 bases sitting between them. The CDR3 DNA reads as TGCGCCAGCAGTGAATTTAGGGGGGGGGCACCGTACTTC. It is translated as CASSEFRGGAPYF.

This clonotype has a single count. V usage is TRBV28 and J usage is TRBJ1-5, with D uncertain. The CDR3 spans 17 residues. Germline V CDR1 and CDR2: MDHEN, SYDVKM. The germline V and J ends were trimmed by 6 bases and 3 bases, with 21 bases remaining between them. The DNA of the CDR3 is TGTGCCAGCAGGATAAAAATGGGGAGGGAGATCAATCAGCCCCAGCATTTT. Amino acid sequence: CASRIKMGREINQPQHF.

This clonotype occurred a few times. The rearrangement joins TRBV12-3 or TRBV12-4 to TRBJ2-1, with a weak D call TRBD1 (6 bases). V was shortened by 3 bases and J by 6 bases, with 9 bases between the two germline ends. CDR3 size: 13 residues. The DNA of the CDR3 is TGTGCCAGCAGTTTTCTAGGGGGCAATGAGCAGTTCTTC. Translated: CASSFLGGNEQFF.

The CDR3 region is CASSMGGGAGQETQYF. The CDR3 coding sequence is TGTGCCAGCAGTATGGGGGGGGGCGCGGGGCAAGAGACCCAGTACTTC. The chain uses TRBV9 and TRBJ2-5; weak D call: TRBD2 (7 bases). Germline V CDR1 and CDR2: SGDLS, YYNGEE. Between the trimmed V and J ends, which lost 5 bases and 2 bases, there was a span of 19 bases. CDR3 length equals 16 residues.

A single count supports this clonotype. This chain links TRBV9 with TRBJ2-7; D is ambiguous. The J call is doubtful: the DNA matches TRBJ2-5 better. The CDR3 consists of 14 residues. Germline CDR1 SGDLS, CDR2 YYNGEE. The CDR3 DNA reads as TGTGCCAGCAGCGTAGGGGATTTATGGGGGACCCAGTACTTC. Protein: CASSVGDLWGTQYF.

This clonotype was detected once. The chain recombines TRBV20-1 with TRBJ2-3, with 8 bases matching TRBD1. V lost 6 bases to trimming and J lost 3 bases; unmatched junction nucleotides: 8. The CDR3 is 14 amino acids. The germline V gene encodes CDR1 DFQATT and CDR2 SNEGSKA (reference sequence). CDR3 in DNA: TGCAGTGCGAAGGGTCAGGGGGCGACAGATACGCAGTATTTT. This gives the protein CSAKGQGATDTQYF.

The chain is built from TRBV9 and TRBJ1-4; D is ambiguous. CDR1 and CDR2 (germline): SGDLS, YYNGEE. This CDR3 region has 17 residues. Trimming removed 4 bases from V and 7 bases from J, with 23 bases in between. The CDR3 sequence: CASSPSMVRIGSEKLFF. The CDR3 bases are TGTGCCAGCAGCCCCTCTATGGTCCGGATTGGGTCTGAAAAACTGTTTTTT.

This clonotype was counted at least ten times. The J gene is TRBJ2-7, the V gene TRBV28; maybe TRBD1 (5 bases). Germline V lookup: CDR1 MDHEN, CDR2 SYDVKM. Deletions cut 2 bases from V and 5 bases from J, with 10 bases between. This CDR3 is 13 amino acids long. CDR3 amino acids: CASSLPRADEQYF. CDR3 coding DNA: TGTGCCAGCAGTTTACCCAGGGCCGACGAGCAGTACTTC.

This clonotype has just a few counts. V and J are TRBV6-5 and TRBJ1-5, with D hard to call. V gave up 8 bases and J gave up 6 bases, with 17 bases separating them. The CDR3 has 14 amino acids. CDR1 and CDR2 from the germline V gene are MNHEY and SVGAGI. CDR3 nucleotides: TGTGCCAGCCTTCCTTCGTTTGGTGGTCAGCCCCAGCATTTT. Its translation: CASLPSFGGQPQHF.

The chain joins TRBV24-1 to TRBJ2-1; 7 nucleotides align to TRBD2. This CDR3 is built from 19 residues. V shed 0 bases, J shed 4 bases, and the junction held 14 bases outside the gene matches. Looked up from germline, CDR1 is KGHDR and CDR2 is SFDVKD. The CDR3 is CATSDLPGRSGRGYNEQFF. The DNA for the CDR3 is TGTGCCACCAGTGATTTGCCTGGGCGTTCTGGGCGGGGGTACAATGAGCAGTTCTTC.

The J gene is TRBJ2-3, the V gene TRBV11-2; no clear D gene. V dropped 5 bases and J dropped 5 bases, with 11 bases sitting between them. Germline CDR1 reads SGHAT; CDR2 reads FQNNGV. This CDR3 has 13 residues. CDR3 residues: CASSPDPRDTQYF. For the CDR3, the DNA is TGTGCCAGCAGCCCAGACCCCAGAGATACGCAGTATTTT.

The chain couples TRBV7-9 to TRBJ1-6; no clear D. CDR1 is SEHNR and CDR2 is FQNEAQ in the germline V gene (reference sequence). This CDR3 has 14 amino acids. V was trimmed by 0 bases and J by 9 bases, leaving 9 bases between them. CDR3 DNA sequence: TGTGCCAGCAGCTTAGCGGTGTCCGGTTCACCCCTCCACTTT. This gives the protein CASSLAVSGSPLHF.

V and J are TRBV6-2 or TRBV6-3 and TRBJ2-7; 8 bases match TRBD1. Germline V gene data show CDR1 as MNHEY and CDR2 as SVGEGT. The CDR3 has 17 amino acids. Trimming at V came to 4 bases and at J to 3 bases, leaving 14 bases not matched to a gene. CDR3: CASSSISRTGSFYEQYF. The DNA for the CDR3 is TGTGCCAGCAGTTCAATCTCCCGGACAGGGAGTTTCTACGAGCAGTACTTC.

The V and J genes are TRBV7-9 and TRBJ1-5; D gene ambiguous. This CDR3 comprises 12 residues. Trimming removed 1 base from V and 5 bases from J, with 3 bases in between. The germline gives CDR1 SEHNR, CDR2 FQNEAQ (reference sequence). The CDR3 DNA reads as TGTGCCAGCAGCTTAGAGCATCAGCCCCAGCATTTT. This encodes CASSLEHQPQHF. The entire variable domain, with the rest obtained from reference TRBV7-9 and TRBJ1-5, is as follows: DTGVSQNPRHKITKRGQNVTFRCDPISEHNRLYWYRQTLGQGPEFLTYFQNEAQLEKSRLLSDRFSAERPKGSFSTLEIQRTEQGDSAMYLCASSLEHQPQHFGDGTRLSIL.

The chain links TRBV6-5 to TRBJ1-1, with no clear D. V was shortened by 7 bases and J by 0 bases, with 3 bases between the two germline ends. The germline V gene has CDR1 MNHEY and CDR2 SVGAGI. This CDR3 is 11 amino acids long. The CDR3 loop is CASKLNTEAFF. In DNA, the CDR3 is TGTGCCAGCAAGTTGAACACTGAAGCTTTCTTT.

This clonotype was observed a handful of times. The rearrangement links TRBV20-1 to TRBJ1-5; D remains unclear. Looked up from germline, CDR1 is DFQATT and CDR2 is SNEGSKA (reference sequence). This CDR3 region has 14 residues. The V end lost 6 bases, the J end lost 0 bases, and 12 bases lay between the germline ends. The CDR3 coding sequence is TGCAGTGCCCCTTCGGGCACTAGCAATCAGCCCCAGCATTTT. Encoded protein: CSAPSGTSNQPQHF.

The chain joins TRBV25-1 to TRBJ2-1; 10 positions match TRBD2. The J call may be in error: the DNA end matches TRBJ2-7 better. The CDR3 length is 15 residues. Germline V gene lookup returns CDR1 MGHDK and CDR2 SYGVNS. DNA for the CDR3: TGTGCCAGCAGCGGAGCGGGGGGGATGTACAATGAGCAGTACTTC. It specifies CASSGAGGMYNEQYF.

CDR3 DNA: TGTGCCAGCAGCGTGGGGGACAGGGTCTACGAGCAGTACTTC. Its translation: CASSVGDRVYEQYF. The rearrangement links TRBV9 to TRBJ2-7; TRBD1 agrees at 9 bases. Germline values: CDR1 SGDLS, CDR2 YYNGEE. The CDR3 loop spans 14 amino acids. Losses at the gene ends were 2 bases for V and 3 bases for J; bases not matched to a gene: 3.

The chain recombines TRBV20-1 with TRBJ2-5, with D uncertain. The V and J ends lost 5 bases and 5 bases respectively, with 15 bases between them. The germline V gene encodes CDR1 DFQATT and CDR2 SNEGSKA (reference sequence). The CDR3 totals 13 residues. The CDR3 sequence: CSAGPTPRETQYF. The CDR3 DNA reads TGCAGTGCTGGCCCCACCCCCCGGGAGACCCAGTACTTC.

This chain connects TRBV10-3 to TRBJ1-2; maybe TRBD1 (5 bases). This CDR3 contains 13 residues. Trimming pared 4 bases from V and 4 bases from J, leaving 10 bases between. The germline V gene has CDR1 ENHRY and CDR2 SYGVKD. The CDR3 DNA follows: TGTGCCATCAGTGGGCCGGGGGTCTATGGCTACACCTTC. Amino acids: CAISGPGVYGYTF.

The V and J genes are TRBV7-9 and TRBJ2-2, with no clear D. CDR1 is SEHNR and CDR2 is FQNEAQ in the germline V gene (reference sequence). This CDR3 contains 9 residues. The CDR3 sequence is CVAPGELFF. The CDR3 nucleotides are TGTGTCGCGCCCGGGGAGCTGTTTTTT.

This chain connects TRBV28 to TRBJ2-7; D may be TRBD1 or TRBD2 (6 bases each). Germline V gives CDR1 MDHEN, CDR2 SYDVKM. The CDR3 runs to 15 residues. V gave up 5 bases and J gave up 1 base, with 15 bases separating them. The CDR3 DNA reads TGTGCCAGCAGTACGGGCGGGACAACATCCTACGAGCAGTACTTC. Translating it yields CASSTGGTTSYEQYF.

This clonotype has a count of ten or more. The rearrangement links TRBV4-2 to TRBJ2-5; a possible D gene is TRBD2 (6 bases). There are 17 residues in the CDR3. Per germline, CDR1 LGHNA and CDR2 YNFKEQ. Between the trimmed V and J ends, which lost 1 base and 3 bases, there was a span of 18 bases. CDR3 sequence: CASSQAQGGTAKETQYF. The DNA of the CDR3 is TGTGCCAGCAGCCAAGCTCAGGGAGGCACCGCGAAAGAGACCCAGTACTTC.

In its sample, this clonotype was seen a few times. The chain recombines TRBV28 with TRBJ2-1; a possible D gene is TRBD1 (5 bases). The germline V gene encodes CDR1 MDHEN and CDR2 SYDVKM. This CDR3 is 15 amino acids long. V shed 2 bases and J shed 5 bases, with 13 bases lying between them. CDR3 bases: TGTGCCAGCAGTTTAACAGGTAGTAAGAACAATGAGCAGTTCTTC. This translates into CASSLTGSKNNEQFF.

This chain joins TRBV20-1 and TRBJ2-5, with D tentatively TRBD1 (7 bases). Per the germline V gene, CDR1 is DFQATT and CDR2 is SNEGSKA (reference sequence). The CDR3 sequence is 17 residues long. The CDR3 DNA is TGCACCATAAGTGGAGGGGACCCCAGGGGGAGACAAGAGACCCAGTACTTC. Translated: CTISGGDPRGRQETQYF.

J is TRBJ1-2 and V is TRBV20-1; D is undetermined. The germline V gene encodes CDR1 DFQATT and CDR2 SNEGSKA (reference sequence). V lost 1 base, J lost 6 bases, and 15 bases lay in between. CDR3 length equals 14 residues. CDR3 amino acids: CSARAAVAGDGYTF. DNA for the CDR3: TGCAGTGCTAGAGCGGCGGTGGCGGGAGATGGCTACACCTTC.